Listed below are T cell receptor beta chains from one sample, sequenced in a study of siplizumab effects on memory and regulatory T cells. Using immunoSEQ multiplex PCR, the repertoire was profiled, and TCRdb retains in-frame clones only, with some absent. The repertoire holds more than 85,000 clones, with 90% to 95% as singletons. Sequenced material: Tregs sorted from blood. The origin of the receptors is a human donor in good health. Each CDR3 is given without its conserved first and last residue.

V: TRBV14; CDR3: ASSQRQAALY
V: TRBV7-3; CDR3: ASSSGTSGNTIY
V: TRBV27; CDR3: ASKKQGANEQF
V: TRBV7-3; CDR3: ASSLSGGLAEQF
V: TRBV6-6; CDR3: ASSYRGQGYGYT
V: TRBV29-1; CDR3: SATQTGETQY
V: TRBV6-5; CDR3: ASTPRGRGNQPQH
V: TRBV7-8; CDR3: ASSSNRASYEQY
V: TRBV10-1; CDR3: ASSSSVNYGYT
V: TRBV7-6; CDR3: ARGTSGSYEQY
V: TRBV9; CDR3: ASSVVPGTGLVSLH
V: TRBV5-6; CDR3: ASSQSSGANVLT
V: TRBV9; CDR3: ASLGYGTGNYGYT
V: TRBV27; CDR3: ASSSLGVWGGYT
V: TRBV10-3; CDR3: AISESGTGNGYT
V: TRBV5-6; CDR3: ASSLLNTGELF
V: TRBV4-2; CDR3: ASSQARGSGQPQH
V: TRBV5-1; CDR3: ASSLVPTGRDEQF